This T cell receptor (beta chain) stems from a study of blood T cells in healthy people across ages. Study details: In model experiments, template switching was able to capture about one barcoded beta molecule for every two T cells that were present. Study results and caveats: Unknown CMV status may confound age-related changes in expanded clones. Diversity estimates drawn from one million T cells were deemed underestimates.

A J-beta primer mix and a sample-barcoded 5' primer were used in a second PCR of about 7 to 12 cycles. Via MiXCR, TCRdb re-called the 5' RACE reads, giving one row per CDR3 protein. The data hold about 1.5 million distinct CDR3 sequences, with 40% to 45% observed a single time. A few counts support this clonotype. Its antigen is currently unknown. This CDR3 is built from 15 residues. V lost 1 base to trimming and J lost 2 bases, with 9 bases between them. Sample: blood. This chain connects TRBV12-3 or TRBV12-4 to TRBJ2-1, with unresolved D. The source is a woman in her late teens or twenties in good health. The CDR3 here is CASSLGEAPYNEQFF. Here the CDR3 DNA reads TGTGCCAGCAGTTTAGGTGAGGCGCCCTACAATGAGCAGTTCTTC.